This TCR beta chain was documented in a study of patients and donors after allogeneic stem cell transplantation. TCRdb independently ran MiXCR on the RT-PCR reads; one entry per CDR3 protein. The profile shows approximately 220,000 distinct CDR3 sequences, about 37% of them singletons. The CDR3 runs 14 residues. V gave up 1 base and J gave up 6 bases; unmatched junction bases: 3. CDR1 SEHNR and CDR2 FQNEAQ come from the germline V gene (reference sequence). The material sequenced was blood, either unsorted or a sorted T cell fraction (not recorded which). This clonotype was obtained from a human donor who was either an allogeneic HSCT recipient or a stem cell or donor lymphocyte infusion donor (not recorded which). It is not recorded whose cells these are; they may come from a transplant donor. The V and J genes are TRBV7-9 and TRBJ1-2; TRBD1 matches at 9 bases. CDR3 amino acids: CASSLEGTGHGYTF. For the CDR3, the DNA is TGTGCCAGCAGCTTAGAAGGGACAGGGCATGGCTACACCTTC.